This T cell receptor beta chain is from a study of vaccination and CD4 T cells after COVID-19. Study conclusions and caveats: The authors identified 304 of 307 vaccine-specific clones in convalescent patients as spike mono-reactive.

Scientists ran DNA taken from cultured CD4+ T cells through the Oncomine TCR Beta short-read assay for sequencing. Investigators isolated genomic DNA from cultured CD4+ T cells. A single record per CDR3 protein comes from TCRdb applying MiXCR to the PCR reads. The sample has under 25,000 distinct CDR3 sequences; roughly 50% are singletons. The treatment is: approximately nine-day PBMC culture with coronavirus spike peptide pools or control peptides (ViraFEST assay). V dropped 7 bases and J dropped 1 base, with 17 bases sitting between them. The CDR3 is 15 amino acids. CDR1 is MNHNS, CDR2 SASEGT, per germline. To note about this clonotype: Its antigen is unknown.

This TCR derives from a human donor who had recovered from COVID-19. The sequenced sample was CD4+ T cells from blood, cultured in vitro. V and J are TRBV6-1 and TRBJ2-7; D ambiguous. In DNA, the CDR3 is TGTGCCAGCACCGTGGCCTCCCCGGTTTCCTACGAGCAGTACTTC. This sequence encodes CASTVASPVSYEQYF.